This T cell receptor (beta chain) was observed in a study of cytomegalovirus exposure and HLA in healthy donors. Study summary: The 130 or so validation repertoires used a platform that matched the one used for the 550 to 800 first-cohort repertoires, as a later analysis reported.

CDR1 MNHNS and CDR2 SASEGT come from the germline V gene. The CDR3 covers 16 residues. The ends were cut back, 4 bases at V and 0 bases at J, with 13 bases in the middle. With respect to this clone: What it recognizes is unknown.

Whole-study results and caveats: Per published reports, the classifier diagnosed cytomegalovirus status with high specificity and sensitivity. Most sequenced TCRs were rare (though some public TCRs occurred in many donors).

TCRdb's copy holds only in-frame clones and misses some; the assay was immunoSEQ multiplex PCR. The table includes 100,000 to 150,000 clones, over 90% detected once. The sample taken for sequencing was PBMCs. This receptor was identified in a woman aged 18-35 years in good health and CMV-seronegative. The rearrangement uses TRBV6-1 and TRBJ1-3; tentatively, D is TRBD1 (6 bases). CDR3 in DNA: TGTGCCAGCAGTGGCCAGACAGGAAACTCTGGAAACACCATATATTTT. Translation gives CASSGQTGNSGNTIYF.